This T cell receptor (beta chain) was identified during a study of cytomegalovirus exposure and HLA in healthy donors. Turning to this clone: Its antigen is still unknown.

In the PCR, 60 Vbeta and 13 Jbeta primers were used. Methods used by the authors: In a later analysis, the count reached some 75 million unique TCR beta chains, with about 10 million shared. Produced via immunoSEQ multiplex PCR; TCRdb's table is partial and in-frame only. The D gene and trimming were derived from the DNA, and the V and J assignments and clone size from that table. The sample lists 150,000 to 200,000 clones, about 86% occurring once. Each donor was healthy, and each was a bone marrow donor. The study's findings and limits: The listing of roughly 160 TCR beta chains classed them as cytomegalovirus-associated. The classifier was said to identify cytomegalovirus status with high specificity and sensitivity.

The clonotype comes from a young woman in good health and CMV-seronegative. Material: PBMCs.

Here the CDR3 reads CASSVVPGLASYNEQFF. The CDR3 DNA reads as TGTGCCAGCAGCGTAGTTCCAGGACTGGCCTCCTACAATGAGCAGTTCTTC. The rearrangement joins TRBV9 to TRBJ2-1, with a possible D match to TRBD2 (5 bases). Germline CDR1 and CDR2: SGDLS and YYNGEE. V was shortened by 0 bases and J by 0 bases, with 13 bases between the two germline ends. This CDR3 has 17 amino acids.